Below, one T cell receptor beta chain is given with its context. Germline V gene sequence: CDR1 KGHSH, CDR2 LQKENI. This CDR3 spans 15 amino acids. V was clipped by 4 bases and J by 7 bases, with 20 bases between them. These data come from a study of T cell changes during pregnancy in multiple sclerosis. The protocol was immunoSEQ multiplex PCR, while the TCRdb copy is restricted to in-frame clones and leaves out a portion. The top ten clones hold more than 2% of a sample with tens of thousands of clones, less than 95% of them seen once. The chain joins TRBV18 to TRBJ2-7, with a weak D call TRBD1 (5 bases). Material: peripheral blood, obtained in the first trimester of pregnancy. The TCR originated in a female donor in good health, enrolled as a control in a pregnancy study. CDR3 sequence (DNA): TGTGCCAGCTCACTTCTGGGGCCGCCTTATGATGAGCAGTACTTC. Its protein is CASSLLGPPYDEQYF.